Listed below are T cell receptor beta chains from one sample, sequenced in a study of blood T cells in healthy people across ages. Using its own MiXCR run on the 5' RACE reads, TCRdb lists one record per CDR3 protein. The sample has under 1,100,000 distinct CDR3 sequences; almost 25% are singletons. This sample was also put to use in a study of T cells of mothers and their children.

Sequences were obtained from blood. The source is a girl aged 2 to 10 in good health. Each CDR3 is given with its conserved first and last residue. Each record gives: V gene, clone size, J gene, D gene, CDR3 DNA, CDR3 protein. D genes are given only for firm matches. Expanded clones get a size class; other rows say once, few or many, or leave the size out.

v_call: TRBV6-5
clone_size: .
j_call: TRBJ2-3
d_call: .
cdr3_nt: TGTGCCAGCAGTTATAGCTGGCAGGGACTCGATACGCAGTATTTT
cdr3_aa: CASSYSWQGLDTQYF

v_call: TRBV2
clone_size: few
j_call: TRBJ2-7
d_call: .
cdr3_nt: TGTGCCAGCAGGACCTCCTACGAGCAGTACTTC
cdr3_aa: CASRTSYEQYF

v_call: TRBV4-1
clone_size: .
j_call: TRBJ2-7
d_call: .
cdr3_nt: TGCGCCAGCAGCCAAGAAGAAGGGGCGTACGAGCAGTACTTC
cdr3_aa: CASSQEEGAYEQYF

v_call: TRBV12-3/TRBV12-4
clone_size: .
j_call: TRBJ1-5
d_call: TRBD1
cdr3_nt: TGTGCCAGCAAAGGGACAGCCAATCAGCCCCAGCATTTT
cdr3_aa: CASKGTANQPQHF

v_call: TRBV4-1
clone_size: .
j_call: TRBJ2-7
d_call: .
cdr3_nt: TGCGCCAGCAGCCCCCCCGGGAGCTACCTTTCCTACGAGCAGTACTTC
cdr3_aa: CASSPPGSYLSYEQYF

v_call: TRBV4-3
clone_size: many
j_call: TRBJ1-3
d_call: .
cdr3_nt: TGCGCCAGCAGCCAAGAAAGCGCTGGAAACACCATATATTTT
cdr3_aa: CASSQESAGNTIYF

v_call: TRBV4-1
clone_size: .
j_call: TRBJ1-5
d_call: TRBD1
cdr3_nt: TGCGCCAGCAGCCAAGGGGACAGTGCCTCGGGTCAGCCCCAGCATTTT
cdr3_aa: CASSQGDSASGQPQHF

v_call: TRBV15
clone_size: few
j_call: TRBJ2-1
d_call: .
cdr3_nt: TGTGCCACCAGGAGCAGGGACGGACACCAAAACACCTTGCCTGAGCAGTTCTTC
cdr3_aa: CATRSRDGHQNTLPEQFF

v_call: TRBV5-1
clone_size: few
j_call: TRBJ1-6
d_call: .
cdr3_nt: TGCGCCAGCCGTGGGTCCTTTGATTCACCCCTCCACTTT
cdr3_aa: CASRGSFDSPLHF

v_call: TRBV2
clone_size: few
j_call: TRBJ1-3
d_call: .
cdr3_nt: TGTGCCACCGACGCAGGGATCTCTGGAAACACCATATATTTT
cdr3_aa: CATDAGISGNTIYF

v_call: TRBV18
clone_size: once
j_call: TRBJ2-7
d_call: .
cdr3_nt: TGTGCCAGCTCACCACAGGGATATGGCGAGCAGTACTTC
cdr3_aa: CASSPQGYGEQYF

v_call: TRBV28
clone_size: .
j_call: TRBJ2-7
d_call: .
cdr3_nt: TGTGCCAGCAGTTTAGTGCTAGCCCTGATCCCCTACGAGCAGTACTTC
cdr3_aa: CASSLVLALIPYEQYF

v_call: TRBV7-3
clone_size: .
j_call: TRBJ1-1
d_call: TRBD1
cdr3_nt: TGTGCCAGCAGCTTACAGGGGGGATACACTGAAGCTTTCTTT
cdr3_aa: CASSLQGGYTEAFF

v_call: TRBV7-6
clone_size: .
j_call: TRBJ2-7
d_call: TRBD1
cdr3_nt: TGTGCCAGCAGCTCTACCGGGACAGCGAGCTACGAGCAGTACTTC
cdr3_aa: CASSSTGTASYEQYF

v_call: TRBV29-1
clone_size: .
j_call: TRBJ2-5
d_call: .
cdr3_nt: TGCAGCGTTGCAGGGGTCCTGACAGAGACCCAGTACTTC
cdr3_aa: CSVAGVLTETQYF

v_call: TRBV10-3
clone_size: .
j_call: TRBJ1-1
d_call: .
cdr3_nt: TGTGCCATCCGGGACGACGGTATGAACACTGAAGCTTTCTTT
cdr3_aa: CAIRDDGMNTEAFF

v_call: TRBV28
clone_size: few
j_call: TRBJ2-3
d_call: TRBD2
cdr3_nt: TGTGCCAGCAGTGGAGGGGGGAGACTAGCGGGAGCTTGGGATACGCAGTATTTT
cdr3_aa: CASSGGGRLAGAWDTQYF